Below are 7 T cell receptor beta chains sequenced from a single sample in a study of cytomegalovirus exposure and HLA in healthy donors. 13 Jbeta primers and 60 Vbeta primers were used for the PCR. Measured with immunoSEQ multiplex PCR; TCRdb has only the in-frame clones, and not every one. Among 100,000 to 150,000 clones listed, around 81% were seen once. Sequences were obtained from PBMCs. The source is a young man in good health and CMV-seronegative.

As concerns this clone: At one of its ends the junction is not consistent with the germline gene, which may arise from a read error. V gene TRBV7-9 combines with J gene TRBJ2-7; possibly TRBD2 for D (5 bases). The CDR3 totals 15 residues. Germline CDR1 SEHNR, CDR2 FQNEAQ (reference sequence). In DNA form, the CDR3 reads TGTGCCAGCAGCCTAGCCTGGCGGGTTAGGAACGAGCAGTACTTC. Its protein product is CASSLAWRVRNEQYF.

CDR3 sequence: CASSAGSGATYNEQFF. Written as DNA, the CDR3 is TGTGCCAGCAGCGCCGGGTCAGGGGCCACCTACAATGAGCAGTTCTTC. J is TRBJ2-1 and V is TRBV14; possibly TRBD1 for D (6 bases). This CDR3 is built from 16 residues. Between the trimmed V and J ends, which lost 5 bases and 2 bases, there was a span of 16 bases. The germline V gene encodes CDR1 SGHDN and CDR2 FVKESK.

V gene TRBV7-9 combines with J gene TRBJ2-5; D remains ambiguous. This CDR3 has 14 residues. V shed 1 base and J shed 5 bases, with 11 bases lying between them. CDR1 SEHNR and CDR2 FQNEAQ come from the germline V gene (reference sequence). The CDR3 bases are TGTGCCAGCAGCTTAGTACTGCCTAGGGAGACCCAGTACTTC. It is translated as CASSLVLPRETQYF.

The rearrangement joins TRBV18 to TRBJ1-2; weak D call: TRBD1 (6 bases). Looked up from germline, CDR1 is KGHSH and CDR2 is LQKENI. The CDR3 is 17 residues long. V was cut by 2 bases and J by 2 bases, with 18 bases left in between. CDR3: CASSPDGTPPENYGYTF. CDR3 DNA sequence: TGTGCCAGCTCACCAGACGGGACACCCCCAGAGAACTATGGCTACACCTTC. The full variable domain, rest sourced from reference TRBV18 and TRBJ1-2, is NAGVMQNPRHLVRRRGQEARLRCSPMKGHSHVYWYRQLPEEGLKFMVYLQKENIIDESGMPKERFSAEFPKEGPSILRIQQVVRGDSAAYFCASSPDGTPPENYGYTFGSGTRLTVV.

The gene calls are TRBV4-2 and TRBJ2-3; 9 nucleotides agree with TRBD2. This CDR3 is 15 amino acids long. V shed 6 bases and J 2 bases; nucleotides not matched to a gene: 6. From germline, CDR1 is LGHNA and CDR2 YNFKEQ. This CDR3 reads CASSSLAGNTDTQYF. For the CDR3, the DNA is TGTGCCAGCAGTTCCCTAGCGGGGAACACAGATACGCAGTATTTT.

The chain has TRBV28 and TRBJ2-3; a weak D match, TRBD2 (7 bases). V lost 8 bases, J lost 6 bases, and 24 bases lay in between. Germline V gene sequence: CDR1 MDHEN, CDR2 SYDVKM. CDR3 length: 16 amino acids. This CDR3 reads CASALMTGGPRDTQYF. The CDR3 nucleotides are TGTGCCAGCGCCCTAATGACGGGGGGCCCCCGTGATACGCAGTATTTT.

The CDR3 sequence is CASSLLAGYDEQFF. The CDR3 DNA reads as TGTGCCAGCAGTTTACTAGCGGGGTACGATGAGCAGTTCTTC. The V gene is TRBV27, the J gene TRBJ2-1, with 9 bases fitting TRBD2. This CDR3 has 14 amino acids. Germline lookup yields CDR1 MNHEY and CDR2 SMNVEV (reference sequence). The junction had 4 bases not matched to a gene; V was cut back by 2 bases and J by 8 bases.